This is a list of T cell receptor beta chains from one sample in a study of somatic mutations in cytotoxic T cells in rheumatoid arthritis. Measured with immunoSEQ multiplex PCR; TCRdb has only the in-frame clones, and not every one. The table shows 15,000 to 20,000 clones, with roughly 72% occurring only once. Sequenced sample: CD8+ T cells sorted from blood. These receptors were collected from a man aged 55 to 70 in good health. The CDR3 runs from the conserved cysteine through the conserved F or W. Fields, in order: clone size, D gene, V gene, J gene, CDR3 DNA, CDR3 protein. The D gene is left open where the match is weak. The size entry is marked missing in some rows and otherwise reads once, few, many or a size class.

-	-	TRBV27	TRBJ2-7	TGTGCCAGCAGTTTACGGCCGGGAGCGGCCTACGAGCAGTACTTC	CASSLRPGAAYEQYF
few	-	TRBV6-5	TRBJ2-5	TGTGCCAGCGGGGGGCAAGAGACCCAGTACTTC	CASGGQETQYF
-	-	TRBV6-1	TRBJ2-3	TGTGCCAGCAGTGATGAGCGGGCCACAGATACGCAGTATTTT	CASSDERATDTQYF
-	-	TRBV27	TRBJ2-1	TGTGCCAGCAGCCCGCGTGGTGATGAGCAGTTCTTC	CASSPRGDEQFF
-	TRBD2	TRBV5-4	TRBJ2-1	TGTGCCAGCAGCCTCAGCGGGAGTACCTACAATGAGCAGTTCTTC	CASSLSGSTYNEQFF
once	TRBD2	TRBV2	TRBJ2-2	TGTGCCAGCAGGGATACTAGCGGGGGGGTCACCGGGGAGCTGTTTTTT	CASRDTSGGVTGELFF
-	TRBD2	TRBV6-6	TRBJ2-7	TGTGCCAGCAGTTACTCGCTAGCGGGAGCCGAGCAGTACTTC	CASSYSLAGAEQYF
-	TRBD2	TRBV7-2	TRBJ2-3	TGTGCCAGCAGCCTCCCGACTAGCGGTGTTTCTTTAGATACGCAGTATTTT	CASSLPTSGVSLDTQYF
-	-	TRBV7-9	TRBJ2-3	TGTGCCAGCAGCCCCAGCTTGACCCGGGAGGATACGCAGTATTTT	CASSPSLTREDTQYF
-	-	TRBV4-1	TRBJ2-7	TGCGCCAGCAGCCAGGGGGGTTACGAGCAGTACTTC	CASSQGGYEQYF
few	-	TRBV21-1	TRBJ2-1	TGTGCCAGCAGCAAAAAGGAAGAGCGTAACTCCTACAATGAGCAGTTCTTC	CASSKKEERNSYNEQFF
once	TRBD1	TRBV5-4	TRBJ1-1	TGTGCCAGCCCAAGGAGGGACAGGACCACGATGGGCACTGAAGCTTTCTTT	CASPRRDRTTMGTEAFF
-	TRBD2	TRBV4-3	TRBJ2-2	TGCGCCAGCAGCCAAGTCTTAGCGGGAGCCCGCGGGCTGTTTTTT	CASSQVLAGARGLFF
few	TRBD2	TRBV4-3	TRBJ2-7	TGCGCCAGCAGCCCCTCCTCCGGGGTAGCGGGAGTCATCGAGCAGTACTTC	CASSPSSGVAGVIEQYF